The 6 T cell receptor beta chains presented below share a single source sample, sequenced in a study of blood T cells in healthy people across ages. Next came a second PCR, run for roughly 6 to 11 cycles, which used a sample-barcoded 5' primer along with a J-beta primer mix. TCRdb used MiXCR to reprocess the 5' RACE reads, holding one entry per CDR3 protein. The sample consists of hundreds of thousands of distinct CDR3 sequences, less than 45% of them appearing once. Sequencing was done on a sample of blood. The receptors originated from an elderly man in good health.

This clonotype occurred once. The CDR3: CSAKTGLGDAGNYYEQYF. CDR3 DNA sequence: TGCAGTGCTAAAACCGGACTCGGGGATGCCGGGAACTACTACGAGCAGTACTTC. This chain joins TRBV20-1 and TRBJ2-5; a possible D gene is TRBD2 (5 bases). The J call may be in error: the DNA end matches TRBJ2-7 better. The V gene's germline CDR1 is DFQATT and CDR2 SNEGSKA (reference sequence). The length of the CDR3 is 18 residues.

The chain carries TRBV6-2 or TRBV6-3 and TRBJ2-5; 8 bases agree with TRBD2. This CDR3 spans 13 amino acids. Trimming took 6 bases from V and 11 from J; bases not matched to a gene: 11. The germline V gene encodes CDR1 MNHEY and CDR2 SVGEGT. The CDR3 sequence: CASSRSGIGEQYF. Here the CDR3 DNA reads TGTGCCAGCAGCCGTAGCGGGATCGGTGAGCAGTACTTC.

This clonotype was observed at least ten times. The chain has TRBV7-2 and TRBJ2-7; D may be TRBD2 (6 bases). The CDR3 has 16 residues. Germline V gene lookup returns CDR1 SGHTA and CDR2 FQGNSA. Trimming stripped 1 base from V and 0 bases from J, with 13 bases between. CDR3 loop: CASSLVGGMSSYEQYF. In DNA, the CDR3 is TGTGCCAGCAGCTTAGTCGGCGGGATGAGCTCCTACGAGCAGTACTTC. The variable domain in full, completed from reference TRBV7-2 and TRBJ2-7, reads GAGVSQSPSNKVTEKGKDVELRCDPISGHTALYWYRQSLGQGLEFLIYFQGNSAPDKSGLPSDRFSAERTGGSVSTLTIQRTQQEDSAVYLCASSLVGGMSSYEQYFGPGTRLTVT.

This clonotype has only a few counts. This rearrangement joins TRBV7-2 to TRBJ2-1, with TRBD2 matching 14 bases. Unmatched junction bases numbered 9, after V lost 5 bases and J lost 15 bases. This CDR3 spans 14 amino acids. Looked up from germline, CDR1 is SGHTA and CDR2 is FQGNSA. This CDR3 reads CASSPGTSGGATFF. The CDR3 DNA is TGTGCCAGCAGCCCAGGGACTAGCGGGGGCGCGACGTTCTTC.

A few counts support this clonotype. The genes are TRBV7-2 and TRBJ2-7; D uncertain. V gave up 5 bases and J gave up 2 bases, with 10 bases separating them. The CDR3 has 13 residues. Germline loops: CDR1 SGHTA, CDR2 FQGNSA. Written as DNA, the CDR3 is TGTGCCAGCAGCGTAAAGTCCCCCTACGAGCAGTACTTC. Its translation is CASSVKSPYEQYF.

The gene calls are TRBV11-2 and TRBJ1-1; D is perhaps TRBD1 (6 bases). Germline V gives CDR1 SGHAT, CDR2 FQNNGV. V dropped 5 bases and J dropped 6 bases, with 16 bases sitting between them. CDR3 length equals 14 residues. CDR3 in DNA: TGTGCCAGCAGCGAGGACGGGGGCTGGGCTGAAGCTTTCTTT. Its protein is CASSEDGGWAEAFF.